The 2 T cell receptor beta chains in this list originate from one sample, sequenced in a study of CD8 T cells in ankylosing spondylitis. In TCRdb, the 5' RACE reads were re-called with MiXCR into one record per CDR3 protein. The sample has 250,000 to 400,000 distinct CDR3 sequences; around 10% are singletons. Sequencing input: blood, either unsorted or a sorted T cell fraction (not recorded which). The receptors stem from a female donor with ankylosing spondylitis or in good health (not recorded which).

This clonotype was seen at least ten times. The chain links TRBV11-2 to TRBJ2-2; D unresolved. The V gene lost 2 bases and the J gene lost 0 bases, with 7 bases spanning the gap. The CDR3 is 15 amino acids. Looked up from germline, CDR1 is SGHAT and CDR2 is FQNNGV. The CDR3 region is CASSLLLPNTGELFF. CDR3 coding DNA: TGTGCCAGCAGCTTACTCCTGCCGAACACCGGGGAGCTGTTTTTT.

The genes are TRBV5-6 and TRBJ1-2; no reliable D call. The CDR3 length is 16 residues. Trimming cost V 4 bases and J 0 bases, with 16 bases left between them. CDR1 and CDR2 from the germline V gene are SGHDT and YYEEEE. CDR3 DNA sequence: TGTGCCAGCAGCCTTACTCCCGATTTCGCTAACTATGGCTACACCTTC. The encoded protein is CASSLTPDFANYGYTF.